This T cell receptor beta chain was identified during a study of blood T cell repertoires in COVID-19 (TCRdb year 2020). About the investigation overall: Samples covering the acute and convalescent phases of COVID-19 were provided by collaborators in the United States, Italy and Spain. The samples were drawn from two sources: the first 160 participants of the ongoing ImmuneRACE study, and 1,200 or so subjects contributed by 6 global collaborators. The prospective study material was composed of cDNA or gDNA derived from T cells, B-cell-depleted T cells, or PBMCs. Where HLA class I and class II types were available, the types were taken from metadata supplied by the sample provider, not from assay-based typing. The repertoires were made available in a free public database intended to serve as a resource for research on the immune response to SARS-CoV-2. A de-identified subject ID, COVID-19 status, age in years and sex were almost always included in the sample metadata. Subjects who had been exposed to COVID-19, were actively infected with it, or had recovered from it provided the deeply sampled blood TCRbeta repertoires that made up the dataset. Study-level results and caveats: The quantity of clinical and demographic metadata differed by source and by participant and was supplied without curation.

Each collaborating institution followed its own protocols to collect whole blood in K2EDTA tubes. Collaborator samples were shipped for TCRbeta analysis as frozen whole blood, isolated PBMCs, or DNA extracted from either sample type. The V and J ends are trimmed by 2 bases and 4 bases, leaving 11 bases between them. The CDR3, cysteine through phenylalanine, is 14 amino acids long. Only CDR3 DNA is held: 42 bases, read in frame from base 1. The germline V gene sets CDR1 to SGHNT and CDR2 to YENEEA. Comment on this clone: Its target antigen remains unknown. No base quality values were provided; no much bigger clone lies one nucleotide off.

TCRbeta CDR3 regions were amplified from genomic DNA by means of the immunoSEQ Assay, a bias-controlled multiplex PCR. Regarding the original processing steps: The number of nucleated cells in each sample was estimated by amplification of reference gene primers within the assay. Sequence reads were collapsed and filtered to measure the absolute abundance of every unique TCRbeta CDR3 rearrangement. For each sample, productive Simpson clonality was calculated by taking the square root of Simpson's diversity index across productive rearrangements. This is the immuneACCESS table as TCRdb keeps it, with only in-frame sequences that have V and J called. A part of the clones is gone; compared with another copy, unresolved V genes explain less than half, and the rest is unexplained. The V and J calls and clone size were taken over from that table, and D and trimming were inferred from the DNA. This sample gives some 220,000 clones in total; 84% of them show up just once. The ten largest account for approximately 18% of the sample.

The rearranged segments are TRBV11-3 and TRBJ1-1; the D gene cannot be resolved reliably. The sequenced material came from peripheral blood. This clonotype was obtained from a woman of 80 years or more with active or convalescent COVID-19. CDR3 region: CASSLISGGTEAFF. The DNA is as follows: TGTGCCAGCAGCTTAATAAGCGGTGGCACTGAAGCTTTCTTT.